This is a list of T cell receptor beta chains from one sample in a study of cytomegalovirus exposure and HLA in healthy donors. The protocol was immunoSEQ multiplex PCR, while the TCRdb copy is restricted to in-frame clones and leaves out a portion. The data hold fewer than 200,000 clones, with more than 80% observed a single time. Sample: PBMCs. These receptors were collected from a boy aged 5-17 years in good health and CMV-seronegative. CDR3s leave out the opening cysteine and the closing phenylalanine or tryptophan. Fields, in order: clone size, J gene, V gene, D gene, CDR3 protein. The D gene is left open where the match is weak. Size is omitted from some rows. Given values are once, few, many or a class for expanded clones.

>-|TRBJ1-1|TRBV30|-
AWTWGDTEAF
>-|TRBJ1-1|TRBV30|-
AYNPPGAGTEAF
>-|TRBJ1-1|TRBV7-2|-
ASSPGQNTEAF
>-|TRBJ2-5|TRBV5-4|TRBD2
ASSLAGGQETQY
>-|TRBJ2-1|TRBV5-8|TRBD1
ASSPRRVVTGQGASEQF
>-|TRBJ2-3|TRBV11-3|-
ASSFRGLDTQY
>once|TRBJ2-6|TRBV5-4|-
ASSQSWLALGANVLT
>-|TRBJ1-1|TRBV28|TRBD1
AGRQGAVGTEAF
>once|TRBJ2-2|TRBV11-3|TRBD1
ASSRSGTGATGELF
>-|TRBJ1-1|TRBV30|-
AWSPGSTEAF
>-|TRBJ1-1|TRBV11-3|TRBD1
ASSLEGANTEAF
>-|TRBJ2-5|TRBV10-3|TRBD2
AISESIGGVQETQY
>-|TRBJ2-6|TRBV5-1|TRBD2
ATSNRLAGSSGANVLT
>-|TRBJ1-1|TRBV5-1|TRBD1
ASSVTGFNTEAF
>-|TRBJ1-5|TRBV2|-
ASRPDRTNQPQH
>-|TRBJ2-7|TRBV7-2|TRBD2
ASSLDTSGSLYEQY
>-|TRBJ2-2|TRBV18|TRBD1
ASSPTGESAGELF
>-|TRBJ2-1|TRBV11-3|-
ASSSTGFSYNEQF
>once|TRBJ2-7|TRBV27|-
ASSGTGKGDSYEQY
>-|TRBJ2-2|TRBV27|TRBD1
ASSWDSNTGELF
>-|TRBJ2-1|TRBV4-2|-
ASSQDTRVYNEQF
>-|TRBJ1-2|TRBV5-6|-
ASSPPGNYGYT
>-|TRBJ2-1|TRBV11-1|TRBD1
ASSLRGPSSYNEQF
>once|TRBJ1-5|TRBV19|-
ASSMGGAGQPQH
>few|TRBJ2-1|TRBV10-3|TRBD2
AISGPSGLYNEQF
>-|TRBJ1-5|TRBV7-3|TRBD1
ASSTTGNNQPQH
>-|TRBJ1-2|TRBV11-2|-
ASSLGGLGYT
>-|TRBJ1-1|TRBV27|TRBD1
ASSLIPLDRAKNTEAF
>few|TRBJ2-5|TRBV6-1|TRBD1
ASSDETGRATQY
>-|TRBJ2-7|TRBV6-6|-
ASIGVSASRDEQY
>few|TRBJ1-2|TRBV7-9|-
ASSLDSNYGYT
>few|TRBJ2-5|TRBV29-1|-
SVERRATARETQY
>-|TRBJ1-1|TRBV12-5|-
ASGARWNTEAF
>-|TRBJ2-7|TRBV19|TRBD1
ASMGATGGDYEQY
>once|TRBJ1-6|TRBV14|TRBD1
ASSQGQGSSSYNSPLH
>-|TRBJ2-6|TRBV4-2|-
ASSRDSGSGANVLT
>once|TRBJ1-2|TRBV19|-
ASSIGLRVSRDYGYT
>few|TRBJ1-6|TRBV15|-
ATSRRVEGSGVNSPLH
>-|TRBJ1-2|TRBV30|-
AWSVTGYGYT
>-|TRBJ2-1|TRBV9|-
ASSVGDRGNEQF
>once|TRBJ1-1|TRBV11-2|-
ASSLDLELNTEAF
>-|TRBJ1-1|TRBV18|TRBD1
ASSPQGANTEAF
>-|TRBJ1-5|TRBV30|-
AWSGGGHQPQH
>few|TRBJ1-3|TRBV19|TRBD1
ASRPLTGGRSGNTIY
>-|TRBJ2-7|TRBV30|TRBD2
AGRLAGPYEQY
>once|TRBJ1-3|TRBV4-3|-
ASSQEYRGGGNTIY
>-|TRBJ2-3|TRBV5-8|-
ASTIGLQHLTDTQY
>-|TRBJ2-1|TRBV19|TRBD1
ASSIGGTGHNEQF
>-|TRBJ1-1|TRBV11-2|-
ASSELTDEAF
>-|TRBJ1-2|TRBV9|TRBD1
ASRRQGFDYGYT
>-|TRBJ2-1|TRBV4-1|-
ASSRVPGLLFPEQF
>-|TRBJ1-1|TRBV5-1|-
ASSPTQGRSTEAF
>few|TRBJ1-2|TRBV5-1|-
ASSSDSFYGYT
>few|TRBJ1-2|TRBV7-3|TRBD1
ASSSRAGQGSYGYT
>-|-|TRBV7-2|-
ASSFRGTYEQY